Listed here are 7 T cell receptor beta chains from one sample, sequenced in a study of blood T cell repertoires in COVID-19. Here immunoSEQ multiplex PCR was the method, and the copy in TCRdb shows in-frame clones only, minus some. The sample yields about 200,000 clones, roughly 84% seen once. Sample: peripheral blood. These receptors originate from an elderly woman with acute or convalescent COVID-19.

The chain joins TRBV6-2 or TRBV6-3 to TRBJ1-5, with D perhaps matching TRBD1 (5 bases). CDR3 size: 15 residues. V was trimmed by 5 bases and J by 7 bases, leaving 18 bases between them. CDR1 MNHEY and CDR2 SVGEGT come from the germline V gene. CDR3 region: CASSLIQALSQPQHF. CDR3 bases: TGTGCCAGCAGTCTAATACAGGCCCTTAGCCAGCCCCAGCATTTT.

This chain uses TRBV2 with TRBJ1-1; possibly TRBD1 for D (5 bases). CDR3 size: 14 residues. V dropped 8 bases and J dropped 4 bases, with 17 bases sitting between them. Germline lookup yields CDR1 SNHLY and CDR2 FYNNEI. The CDR3 protein is CASGGGAEGTEAFF. DNA of the CDR3: TGTGCCAGCGGTGGTGGGGCGGAGGGCACTGAAGCTTTCTTT. The variable domain in full, with the rest retrieved from reference TRBV2 and TRBJ1-1, is EPEVTQTPSHQVTQMGQEVILRCVPISNHLYFYWYRQILGQKVEFLVSFYNNEISEKSEIFDDQFSVERPDGSNFTLKIRSTKLEDSAMYFCASGGGAEGTEAFFGQGTRLTVV.

In this sample, this clone turned up once. The rearrangement uses TRBV5-4 and TRBJ1-4, with 7 bases aligning to TRBD1. Trimming took 6 bases from V and 6 from J; bases not matched to a gene: 11. Germline loops: CDR1 SGHNT, CDR2 YYREEE (reference sequence). CDR3 length equals 15 residues. The CDR3 DNA is TGTGCCAGCACCACTCGAAAGGGGGCGGATGAAAAACTGTTTTTT. It is translated as CASTTRKGADEKLFF.

The gene calls are TRBV28 and TRBJ2-5; TRBD2 agrees at 8 bases. Germline V gene lookup returns CDR1 MDHEN and CDR2 SYDVKM. The CDR3 is 15 amino acids. V lost 7 bases to trimming and J lost 4 bases; unmatched junction nucleotides: 11. CDR3: CASTLGRGSGETQYF. The CDR3 coding sequence is TGTGCCAGCACACTCGGGAGGGGAAGCGGAGAGACCCAGTACTTC.

This clone was observed once. This chain's CDR3 is CASSSRDSYYEQYF. CDR3 in DNA: TGTGCCAGCAGCTCTCGGGACAGCTACTACGAGCAGTACTTC. This sequence joins TRBV7-2 and TRBJ2-7; 7 nucleotides align to TRBD1. CDR1 SGHTA and CDR2 FQGNSA come from the germline V gene. V lost 4 bases to trimming and J lost 3 bases; unmatched junction nucleotides: 6. The CDR3 totals 14 residues.

The chain is built from TRBV7-2 and TRBJ2-3; TRBD2 agrees at 7 bases. V was pared by 5 bases and J by 4 bases, with 15 bases of the junction left unmatched. Germline CDR1 and CDR2: SGHTA and FQGNSA. The CDR3 runs to 17 residues. The CDR3 DNA follows: TGTGCCAGCAGCCCTTCCTTGGGGCGGGAGAACTCAGATACGCAGTATTTT. Protein: CASSPSLGRENSDTQYF.

The V and J genes are TRBV6-6 and TRBJ2-1; 9 positions agree with TRBD1. CDR3 length equals 15 residues. V shed 7 bases and J 7 bases; nucleotides not matched to a gene: 11. Germline-derived CDR1 and CDR2 are MNHNY and SVGAGI (reference sequence). The CDR3 protein is CASTAPDRGNNEQFF. The CDR3, as DNA: TGTGCCAGCACGGCGCCGGACAGGGGTAATAATGAGCAGTTCTTC.